The 22 T cell receptor beta chains listed next were all sequenced from one sample in a study of PD-L1 blockade in urothelial cancer. TCRdb's copy holds only in-frame clones and misses some; the assay was immunoSEQ multiplex PCR. In the table there are tens of thousands of clones, about 81% of which are singletons. The sample's time point: pretreatment peripheral blood. The sample was PBMCs, taken around atezolizumab (anti-PD-L1) treatment. The receptors were gathered from a man aged 45-65 years with urothelial cancer.

CDR3 sequence (DNA): TGTGCCAGCAGTTACGAGGGGGTAGGCTATGGCTACACCTTC. Amino acids: CASSYEGVGYGYTF. V and J are TRBV6-5 and TRBJ1-2; tentative D call: TRBD1 (6 bases). Per germline, CDR1 MNHEY and CDR2 SVGAGI. Trimming left V 2 bases short and J 4 bases short, with 11 bases between. The CDR3 runs 14 residues.

This sequence joins TRBV14 and TRBJ2-5, with TRBD1 as a possible D gene (5 bases). Trimming removed 2 bases at V and 4 bases at J, with 14 bases between. The CDR3 length is 15 residues. The V gene's germline CDR1 is SGHDN and CDR2 FVKESK. The CDR3 DNA follows: TGTGCCAGCAGCCAATCAGGGCCGATGGTAGAGACCCAGTACTTC. Amino acids: CASSQSGPMVETQYF. The complete variable domain, with remaining parts taken from reference TRBV14 and TRBJ2-5, reads EAGVTQFPSHSVIEKGQTVTLRCDPISGHDNLYWYRRVMGKEIKFLLHFVKESKQDESGMPNNRFLAERTGGTYSTLKVQPAELEDSGVYFCASSQSGPMVETQYFGPGTRLLVL.

This chain links TRBV6-1 with TRBJ1-2; D may be TRBD1 (6 bases). The CDR3 covers 13 residues. V lost 5 bases to trimming and J lost 11 bases, with 18 bases between them. CDR1 is MNHNS, CDR2 SASEGT, per germline. CDR3 sequence: CASSKGVLLAYTF. The CDR3, as DNA: TGTGCCAGCAGTAAGGGGGTGCTATTAGCGTACACCTTC.

The chain recombines TRBV5-4 with TRBJ1-4; tentatively, D is TRBD1 (5 bases). The CDR3 length is 15 residues. With 0 bases removed from V and 7 bases from J, the gap between germline ends came to 13 bases. Germline lookup yields CDR1 SGHNT and CDR2 YYREEE (reference sequence). The CDR3 protein is CASSLGGAMGEKLFF. CDR3 nucleotide sequence: TGTGCCAGCAGCTTGGGCGGGGCTATGGGTGAAAAACTGTTTTTT.

The table lists this clone with a few counts. The chain has TRBV6-1 and TRBJ2-7; 8 bases map to TRBD2. This CDR3 contains 15 residues. The trim removed 2 bases at V and 0 bases at J, leaving 3 bases unmatched. CDR1 is MNHNS and CDR2 is SASEGT in the germline V gene. The CDR3 DNA follows: TGTGCCAGCAGTGAACGGCTAGCGGGCTCCTACGAGCAGTACTTC. This encodes CASSERLAGSYEQYF.

This clone was seen only once. The chain combines TRBV11-1 with TRBJ1-2; 7 bases map to TRBD1. The V segment lost 5 bases and the J segment 0 bases; nucleotides outside the gene matches: 3. In germline, CDR1 is SGHAT, CDR2 FQDESV (reference sequence). The length of the CDR3 is 14 residues. The CDR3 reads CASSSQGANYGYTF. CDR3 bases: TGTGCCAGCAGCAGCCAGGGGGCTAACTATGGCTACACCTTC.

The rearrangement uses TRBV6-1 and TRBJ2-7; a weak D match, TRBD2 (6 bases). This CDR3 has 13 residues. CDR1 and CDR2 from the germline V gene are MNHNS and SASEGT. V gave up 7 bases and J gave up 2 bases, with 12 bases separating them. The CDR3, as DNA: TGTGCCAGCACTCCCGGGGGACCCTACGAGCAGTACGTC. The encoded protein is CASTPGGPYEQYV.

V gene TRBV4-1 combines with J gene TRBJ1-1, with D tentatively TRBD1 (5 bases). The V and J ends lost 0 bases and 1 base respectively, with 12 bases between them. Germline CDR1 MGHRA, CDR2 YSYEKL. This CDR3 region has 16 residues. CDR3 residues: CASSQESRRGNTEAFF. The CDR3 bases are TGCGCCAGCAGCCAAGAGTCACGGAGGGGGAACACTGAAGCTTTCTTT.

The CDR3 DNA reads as TGTGCCAGCACCCAAGACAGGAACTTCTACGAGCAGTACTTC. Amino acid sequence: CASTQDRNFYEQYF. The J gene is TRBJ2-7, the V gene TRBV2; a weak D match, TRBD1 (6 bases). The V gene lost 7 bases and the J gene lost 3 bases, with 16 bases spanning the gap. Per the germline V gene, CDR1 is SNHLY and CDR2 is FYNNEI. This CDR3 spans 14 amino acids.

V usage is TRBV5-4 and J usage is TRBJ2-1; 7 bases are shared with TRBD2. V was pared by 7 bases and J by 15 bases, with 19 bases of the junction left unmatched. Germline assignment: CDR1 SGHNT and CDR2 YYREEE (reference sequence). The CDR3 spans 14 residues. The CDR3 DNA reads TGTGCCAGCGGCAAGCGGGACTCCGGGAGAGGAGTGTTCTTC. Amino acids: CASGKRDSGRGVFF.

The rearrangement uses TRBV7-8 and TRBJ2-7, with 7 bases matching TRBD1. Per the germline V gene, CDR1 is SGHVS and CDR2 is FQNEAQ. CDR3 length: 14 amino acids. Trimming took 5 bases from V and 2 from J; bases not matched to a gene: 6. CDR3 coding DNA: TGTGCCAGCAGCCACACCGGGACAGCCTACGAGCAGTACGTC. As protein: CASSHTGTAYEQYV.

The CDR3 spells CASSEARAYEQYV. The CDR3 DNA is TGTGCCAGCAGTGAAGCGCGAGCCTACGAGCAGTACGTC. The rearrangement uses TRBV6-5 and TRBJ2-7; D is uncertain. The V end was cut by 5 bases, the J end by 2 bases, with 10 bases between. Germline assignment: CDR1 MNHEY and CDR2 SVGAGI. The CDR3 totals 13 residues.

The J gene is TRBJ2-1, the V gene TRBV5-6; D remains ambiguous. V lost 0 bases and J lost 3, with 7 bases in between. Per germline, CDR1 SGHDT and CDR2 YYEEEE. This CDR3 region has 14 residues. The CDR3 protein is CASSLELLYNEQFF. The DNA for the CDR3 is TGTGCCAGCAGCTTGGAACTCCTCTACAATGAGCAGTTCTTC.

This sequence joins TRBV9 and TRBJ1-1; possibly TRBD1 for D (6 bases). There are 13 residues in the CDR3. The germline V and J ends were trimmed by 6 bases and 10 bases, with 19 bases remaining between them. Germline V CDR1 and CDR2: SGDLS, YYNGEE. The CDR3: CASTGRVGAPAFF. CDR3 coding DNA: TGTGCCAGCACCGGTCGGGTGGGGGCCCCAGCTTTCTTT.

The table lists this clone with a count of one. This chain joins TRBV27 and TRBJ2-3; 12 bases map to TRBD2. CDR1 MNHEY and CDR2 SMNVEV come from the germline V gene (reference sequence). This CDR3 is built from 16 residues. The V gene end was trimmed by 4 bases and the J gene end by 1 base; junction bases not matched to a gene: 3. DNA for the CDR3: TGTGCCAGCAGTTCACGGACTAGCGGGGGCACAGATACGCAGTATTTT. Translation: CASSSRTSGGTDTQYF.

For the CDR3, the DNA is TGTGCCAGCACCGGGACAGCAAATTCACCCCTCCACTTT. Translating gives CASTGTANSPLHF. V usage is TRBV7-9 and J usage is TRBJ1-6; 7 bases fit TRBD1. Germline trimming cut 7 bases from V and 7 bases from J; bases unmatched to any gene: 4. Germline lookup yields CDR1 SEHNR and CDR2 FQNEAQ (reference sequence). The CDR3 sequence is 13 residues long. The full variable domain, in which reference TRBV7-9 and TRBJ1-6 provide the parts outside the CDR3, is DTGVSQNPRHKITKRGQNVTFRCDPISEHNRLYWYRQTLGQGPEFLTYFQNEAQLEKSRLLSDRFSAERPKGSFSTLEIQRTEQGDSAMYLCASTGTANSPLHFGNGTRLTVT.

The CDR3, as DNA: TGCGCCAGCAGTAGGACAGGCCCGAACACAGATACGCAGTATTTT. It encodes CASSRTGPNTDTQYF. This chain links TRBV10-1 with TRBJ2-3, with 7 bases that match TRBD1. The CDR3 loop spans 15 amino acids. The trim removed 5 bases at V and 2 bases at J, leaving 7 bases unmatched. Germline V lookup: CDR1 WNHNN, CDR2 SYGVQD (reference sequence).

In this sample, this clone turned up once. J is TRBJ1-5 and V is TRBV11-2, with no clear D. The V gene's germline CDR1 is SGHAT and CDR2 FQNNGV. V gave up 2 bases and J gave up 2 bases, with 4 bases separating them. This CDR3 has 13 amino acids. CDR3 DNA sequence: TGTGCCAGCAGCTTAAGCCGCAATCAGCCCCAGCATTTT. It translates to CASSLSRNQPQHF.

The chain links TRBV6-1 to TRBJ2-3; weak D call: TRBD1 (5 bases). Looked up from germline, CDR1 is MNHNS and CDR2 is SASEGT. The CDR3 spans 13 residues. Trimming took off 7 bases at V and 2 bases at J, with 10 bases between the two ends. The CDR3 is CASKQANTDTQYF. In nucleotides, the CDR3 is TGTGCCAGCAAACAGGCTAACACAGATACGCAGTATTTT.

This chain joins TRBV10-2 and TRBJ1-1; the D is unclear. CDR1 and CDR2 (germline): WSHSY, SAAADI. Trimming shortened V by 5 bases and J by 1 base, and 8 bases separated the two germline ends. The CDR3 spans 13 residues. The chain's CDR3 is CASSLRQNTEAFF. The DNA for the CDR3 is TGCGCCAGCAGTCTCCGACAGAACACTGAAGCTTTCTTT.

J is TRBJ1-5 and V is TRBV18; D is perhaps TRBD1 (6 bases). Trimming shortened V by 3 bases and J by 0 bases, and 12 bases separated the two germline ends. The CDR3 totals 16 residues. Per germline, CDR1 KGHSH and CDR2 LQKENI. In DNA form, the CDR3 reads TGTGCCAGCTCACCGGACAGCCTTAATAGCAATCAGCCCCAGCATTTT. This encodes CASSPDSLNSNQPQHF.

The V gene is TRBV9, the J gene TRBJ1-2; TRBD1 might be the D (5 bases). Germline-derived CDR1 and CDR2 are SGDLS and YYNGEE. Trimming shortened V by 0 bases and J by 5 bases, and 17 bases separated the two germline ends. This CDR3 has 16 residues. As DNA, the CDR3 is TGTGCCAGCAGCGTAGGTGGGGGGGGTGATTGGTATGGCTACACCTTC. Protein product: CASSVGGGGDWYGYTF.